This T cell receptor (beta chain) stems from a study of blood T cell repertoires in COVID-19. Study-level background: Acute and convalescent COVID-19 specimens originated in the United States, Italy and Spain. The analysed material was cDNA or gDNA that came from T cells, B-cell-depleted T cells, or PBMCs.

Authors' analysis steps: For nucleated cells, counts were estimated from reference gene primer amplification. Here immunoSEQ multiplex PCR was the method, and the copy in TCRdb shows in-frame clones only, minus some. The DNA was the basis for D and trimming; V, J and clone size are from that table. The table lists 200,000 to 300,000 clones, over 70% of them singletons, with approximately 8% in the top ten. CDR3 length equals 16 residues. The J segment lost 0 bases and the V segment lost 5 bases, leaving 7 bases of the junction unmatched. Germline loops: CDR1 SGHTA, CDR2 FQGNSA. Sequencing used peripheral blood. This rearrangement joins TRBV7-2 to TRBJ2-1; 7 bases match TRBD2. This clonotype was sampled from a woman aged 80 or over with acute or convalescent COVID-19. The CDR3 coding sequence is TGTGCCAGCAGCACCTCTAGCGGTTACTCCTACAATGAGCAGTTCTTC. Amino acids: CASSTSSGYSYNEQFF. The complete variable domain, with remaining parts taken from reference TRBV7-2 and TRBJ2-1, reads GAGVSQSPSNKVTEKGKDVELRCDPISGHTALYWYRQSLGQGLEFLIYFQGNSAPDKSGLPSDRFSAERTGGSVSTLTIQRTQQEDSAVYLCASSTSSGYSYNEQFFGPGTRLTVL.